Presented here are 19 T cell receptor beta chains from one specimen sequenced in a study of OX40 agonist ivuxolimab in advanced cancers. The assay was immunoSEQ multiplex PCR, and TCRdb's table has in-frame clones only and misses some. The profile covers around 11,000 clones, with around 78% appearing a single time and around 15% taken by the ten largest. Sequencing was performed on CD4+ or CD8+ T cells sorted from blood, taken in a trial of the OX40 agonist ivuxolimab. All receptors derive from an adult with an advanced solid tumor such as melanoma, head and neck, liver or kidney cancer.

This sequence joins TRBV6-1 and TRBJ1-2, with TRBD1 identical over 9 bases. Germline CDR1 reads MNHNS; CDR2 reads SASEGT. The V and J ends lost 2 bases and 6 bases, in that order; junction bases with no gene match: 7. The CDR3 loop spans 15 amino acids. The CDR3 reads CASSEWGDRADGYTF. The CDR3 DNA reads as TGTGCCAGCAGTGAATGGGGGGACAGGGCGGATGGCTACACCTTC.

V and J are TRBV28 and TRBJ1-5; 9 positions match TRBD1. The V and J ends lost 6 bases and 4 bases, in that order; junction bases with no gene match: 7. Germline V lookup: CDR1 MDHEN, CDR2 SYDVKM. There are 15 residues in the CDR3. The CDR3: CASSPAGQGNQPQHF. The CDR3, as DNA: TGTGCCAGCAGCCCCGCGGGACAGGGAAATCAGCCCCAGCATTTT.

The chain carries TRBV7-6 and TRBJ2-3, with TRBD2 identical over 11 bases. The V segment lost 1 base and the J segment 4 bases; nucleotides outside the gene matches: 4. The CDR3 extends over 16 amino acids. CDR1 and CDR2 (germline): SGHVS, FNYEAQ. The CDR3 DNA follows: TGTGCCAGCAGCTTAGGGTTAGCGGGGGGGCCAGATACGCAGTATTTT. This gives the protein CASSLGLAGGPDTQYF.

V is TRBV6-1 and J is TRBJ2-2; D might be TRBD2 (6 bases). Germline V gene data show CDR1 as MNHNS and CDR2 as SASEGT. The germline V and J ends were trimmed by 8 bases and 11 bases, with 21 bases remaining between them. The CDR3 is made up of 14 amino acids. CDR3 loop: CASWKPSAEFELFF. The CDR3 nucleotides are TGTGCCAGCTGGAAGCCTAGCGCAGAGTTTGAGCTGTTTTTT.

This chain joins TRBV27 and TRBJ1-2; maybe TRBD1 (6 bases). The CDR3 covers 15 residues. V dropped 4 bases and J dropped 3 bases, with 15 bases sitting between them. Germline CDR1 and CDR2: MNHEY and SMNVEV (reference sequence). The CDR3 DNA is TGTGCCAGCAGTTCTCAGTCGGGGGGCTACTATGGCTACACCTTC. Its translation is CASSSQSGGYYGYTF.

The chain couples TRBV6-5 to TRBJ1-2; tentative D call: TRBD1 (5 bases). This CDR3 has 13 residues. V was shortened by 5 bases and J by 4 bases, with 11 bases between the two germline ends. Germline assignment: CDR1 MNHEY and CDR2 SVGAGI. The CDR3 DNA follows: TGTGCCAGCAGTAGCACAGGATTCTATGGCTACACCTTC. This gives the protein CASSSTGFYGYTF.

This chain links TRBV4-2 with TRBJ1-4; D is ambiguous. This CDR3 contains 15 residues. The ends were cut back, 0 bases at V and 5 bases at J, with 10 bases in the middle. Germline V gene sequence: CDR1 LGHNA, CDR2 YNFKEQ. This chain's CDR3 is CASSQEGQLNEKLFF. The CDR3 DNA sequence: TGTGCCAGCAGCCAAGAAGGTCAGTTGAATGAAAAACTGTTTTTT.

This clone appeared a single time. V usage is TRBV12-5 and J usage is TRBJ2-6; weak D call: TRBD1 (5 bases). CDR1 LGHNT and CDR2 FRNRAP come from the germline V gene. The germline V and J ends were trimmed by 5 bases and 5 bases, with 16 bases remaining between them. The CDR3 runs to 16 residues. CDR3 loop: CASGKTGQSRANVLTF. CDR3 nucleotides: TGTGCTAGTGGTAAAACAGGACAAAGTCGGGCCAACGTCCTGACTTTC.

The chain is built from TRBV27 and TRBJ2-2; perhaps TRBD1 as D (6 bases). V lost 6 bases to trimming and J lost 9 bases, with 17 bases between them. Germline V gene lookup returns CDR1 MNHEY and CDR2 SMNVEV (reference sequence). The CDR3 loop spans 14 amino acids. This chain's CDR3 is CASRTGGSSRELFF. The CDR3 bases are TGTGCCAGCAGGACAGGCGGCAGTTCCCGGGAGCTGTTTTTT.

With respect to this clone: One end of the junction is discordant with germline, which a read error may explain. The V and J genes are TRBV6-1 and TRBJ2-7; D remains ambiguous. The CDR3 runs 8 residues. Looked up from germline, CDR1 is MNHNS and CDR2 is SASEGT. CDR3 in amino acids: CASSESVF. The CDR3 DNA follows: TGTGCCAGCAGTGAGTCGGTCTTC.

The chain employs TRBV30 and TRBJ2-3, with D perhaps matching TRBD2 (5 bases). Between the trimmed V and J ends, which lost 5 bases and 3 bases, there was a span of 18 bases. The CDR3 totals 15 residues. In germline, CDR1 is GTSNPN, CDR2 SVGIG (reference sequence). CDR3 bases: TGTGCCTGGGAACAAACCCGGGGTTTTACAGATACGCAGTATTTT. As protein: CAWEQTRGFTDTQYF.

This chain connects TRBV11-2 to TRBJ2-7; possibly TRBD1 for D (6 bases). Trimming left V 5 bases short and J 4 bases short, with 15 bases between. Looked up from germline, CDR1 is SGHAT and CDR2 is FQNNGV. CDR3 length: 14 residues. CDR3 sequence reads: CASSPRQGPYEQYF. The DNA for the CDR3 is TGTGCCAGCAGCCCTCGGCAGGGGCCATACGAGCAGTACTTC.

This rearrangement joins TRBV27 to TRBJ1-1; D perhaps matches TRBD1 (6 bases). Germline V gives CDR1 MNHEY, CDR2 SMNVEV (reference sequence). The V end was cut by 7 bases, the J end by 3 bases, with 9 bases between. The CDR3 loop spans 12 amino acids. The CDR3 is CASKGGYTEAFF. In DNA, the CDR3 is TGTGCCAGCAAGGGGGGCTACACTGAAGCTTTCTTT.

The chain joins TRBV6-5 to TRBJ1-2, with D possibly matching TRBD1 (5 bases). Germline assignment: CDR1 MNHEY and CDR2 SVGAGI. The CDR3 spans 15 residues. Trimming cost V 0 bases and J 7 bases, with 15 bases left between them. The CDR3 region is CASSYSKAGSVGYTF. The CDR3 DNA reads TGTGCCAGCAGTTACTCGAAGGCAGGGTCAGTTGGCTACACCTTC.

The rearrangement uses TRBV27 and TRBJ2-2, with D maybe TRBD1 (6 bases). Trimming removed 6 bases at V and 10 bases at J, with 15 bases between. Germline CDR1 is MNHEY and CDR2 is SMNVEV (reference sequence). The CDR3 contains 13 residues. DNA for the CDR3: TGTGCCAGCAGCATAGGGGGTACCTCGGAGCTGTTTTTT. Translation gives CASSIGGTSELFF.

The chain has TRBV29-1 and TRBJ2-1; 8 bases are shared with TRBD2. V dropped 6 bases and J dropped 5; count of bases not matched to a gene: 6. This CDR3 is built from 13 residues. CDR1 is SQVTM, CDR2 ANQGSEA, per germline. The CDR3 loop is CSVRREGNNEQFF. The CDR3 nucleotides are TGCAGCGTACGCCGGGAGGGCAACAATGAGCAGTTCTTC.

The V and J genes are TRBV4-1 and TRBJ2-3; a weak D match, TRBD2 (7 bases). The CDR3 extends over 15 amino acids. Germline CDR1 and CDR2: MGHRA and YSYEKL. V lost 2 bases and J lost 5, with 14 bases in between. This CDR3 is CASSQRGGREDTQYF. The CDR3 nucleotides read TGCGCCAGCAGCCAAAGGGGGGGCCGGGAAGATACGCAGTATTTT.

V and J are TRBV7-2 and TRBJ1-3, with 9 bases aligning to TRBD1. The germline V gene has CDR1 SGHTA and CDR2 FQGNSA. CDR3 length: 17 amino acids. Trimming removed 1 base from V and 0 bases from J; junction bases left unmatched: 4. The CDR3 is CASSLVLGQGSGNTIYF. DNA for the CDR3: TGTGCCAGCAGCTTAGTTCTGGGACAGGGCTCTGGAAACACCATATATTTT.

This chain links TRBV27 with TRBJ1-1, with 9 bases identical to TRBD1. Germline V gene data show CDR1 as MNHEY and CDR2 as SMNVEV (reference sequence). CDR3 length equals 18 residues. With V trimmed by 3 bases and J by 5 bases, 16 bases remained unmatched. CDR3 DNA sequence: TGTGCCAGCAGTTTCGGGGGACAGGGTAGGGGCCGAACAACTGAAGCTTTCTTT. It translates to CASSFGGQGRGRTTEAFF.